The sequence of this TCR beta chain was determined in a study of CD8 T cells in ankylosing spondylitis. In making TCR beta libraries, quantitative 5'-RACE with molecular barcodes was used. TCRdb redid the calling of the 5' RACE reads with MiXCR, one entry per CDR3 protein. The repertoire holds about 89,000 distinct CDR3 sequences, with around 26% as singletons. The table lists this clonotype with a few counts. Per the germline V gene, CDR1 is SGHNT and CDR2 is YYREEE (reference sequence). V lost 2 bases and J lost 4, with 12 bases in between. This CDR3 is 15 amino acids long. The receptor comes from a male donor with ankylosing spondylitis or in good health (not recorded which). Sequenced: blood, either unsorted or a sorted T cell fraction (not recorded which). This chain uses TRBV5-4 with TRBJ2-2, with D possibly being TRBD1 (6 bases). The CDR3 spells CASSFGGGSTGELFF. In DNA form, the CDR3 reads TGTGCCAGCAGCTTCGGTGGGGGCAGCACCGGGGAGCTGTTTTTT.